Following are 5 T cell receptor beta chains from one sample sequenced in a study of immune cell composition in non-small cell lung cancer (dated by TCRdb to about 2017). Normal lung samples were non-adjacent lung tissue taken as far from the tumour as possible, at least 3 cm away, from the same patient. Library preparation used the immunoSEQ multiplex PCR assay. TCRdb took over this immuneACCESS table, retaining in-frame rearrangements with V and J assigned. Such tables are incomplete; in checked studies, under half of the missing clones stem from an unresolved V gene, and the remainder is unexplained. Within this sample are roughly 6,300 clones, with 60% to 75% of them counted one time only. The biggest ten clones account for approximately 5.3% of the sample. Material: non-adjacent lung tissue. All receptors come from a human donor with non-small cell lung cancer.

V is TRBV9 and J is TRBJ2-5; D not certain. The CDR3 has 12 residues. The V gene's germline CDR1 is SGDLS and CDR2 YYNGEE. V lost 4 bases, J lost 2 bases, and 6 bases lay in between. CDR3 DNA: TGTGCCAGCAGCCCACAACAAGAGACCCAGTACTTC. Translating it yields CASSPQQETQYF.

The chain has TRBV5-1 and TRBJ1-1, with D uncertain. Germline CDR1 is SGHRS and CDR2 is YFSETQ. This CDR3 region has 14 residues. V lost 0 bases and J 2 bases, leaving 8 bases between the germline ends. In DNA, the CDR3 is TGCGCCAGCAGCTTGGAACAGCCCAACACTGAAGCTTTCTTT. It yields the protein CASSLEQPNTEAFF.

V gene TRBV5-1 combines with J gene TRBJ2-1, with TRBD2 matching over 12 bases. CDR1 and CDR2 from the germline V gene are SGHRS and YFSETQ. After removal of 1 base from V and 9 bases from J, the junction contained 5 bases not matched to a gene. The CDR3 runs to 15 residues. The CDR3 region has the DNA TGCGCCAGCAGCTTGCGGACTAGCGGGGACGGTGAGCAGTTCTTC. This sequence encodes CASSLRTSGDGEQFF.

This chain joins TRBV7-8 and TRBJ2-1; the match to TRBD1 covers 7 bases. V was clipped by 4 bases and J by 9 bases; unmatched bases: 9. The CDR3 runs 14 residues. The germline V gene has CDR1 SGHVS and CDR2 FQNEAQ. CDR3 bases: TGTGCCAGCAGCTCGCAAACAGGGGATAGTGAGCAGTTCTTC. Protein sequence: CASSSQTGDSEQFF. The full variable domain, rest sourced from reference TRBV7-8 and TRBJ2-1, is GAGVSQSPRYKVAKRGQDVALRCDPISGHVSLFWYQQALGQGPEFLTYFQNEAQLDKSGLPSDRFFAERPEGSVSTLKIQRTQQEDSAVYLCASSSQTGDSEQFFGPGTRLTVL.

This chain uses TRBV30 with TRBJ1-6, with D possibly matching TRBD1 (5 bases). CDR3 length: 17 amino acids. CDR1 and CDR2 (germline): GTSNPN, SVGIG (reference sequence). With 2 bases removed from V and 0 bases from J, the gap between germline ends came to 14 bases. The CDR3 here is CAWSQDGQFSYNSPLHF. CDR3 bases: TGTGCCTGGAGTCAGGACGGACAATTCTCCTATAATTCACCCCTCCACTTT.